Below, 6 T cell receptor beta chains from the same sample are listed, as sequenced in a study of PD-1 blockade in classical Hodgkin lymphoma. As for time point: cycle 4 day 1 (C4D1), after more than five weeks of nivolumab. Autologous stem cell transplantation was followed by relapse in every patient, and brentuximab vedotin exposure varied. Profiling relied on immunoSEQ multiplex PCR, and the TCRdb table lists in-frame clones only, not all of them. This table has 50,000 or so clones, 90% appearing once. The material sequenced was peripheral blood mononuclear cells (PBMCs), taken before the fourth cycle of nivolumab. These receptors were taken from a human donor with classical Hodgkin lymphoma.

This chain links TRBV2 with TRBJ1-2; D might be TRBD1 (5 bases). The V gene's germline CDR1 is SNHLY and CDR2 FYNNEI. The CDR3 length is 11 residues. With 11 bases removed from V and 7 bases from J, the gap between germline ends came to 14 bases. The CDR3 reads CAPGPAGGYTF. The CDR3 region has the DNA TGTGCCCCAGGGCCCGCGGGTGGCTACACCTTC.

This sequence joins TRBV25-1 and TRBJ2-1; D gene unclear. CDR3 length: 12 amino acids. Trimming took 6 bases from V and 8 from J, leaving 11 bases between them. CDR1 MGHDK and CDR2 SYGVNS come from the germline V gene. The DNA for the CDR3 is TGTGCCAGCAGCGTCAGTGTCGATGAGCAGTTCTTC. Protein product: CASSVSVDEQFF.

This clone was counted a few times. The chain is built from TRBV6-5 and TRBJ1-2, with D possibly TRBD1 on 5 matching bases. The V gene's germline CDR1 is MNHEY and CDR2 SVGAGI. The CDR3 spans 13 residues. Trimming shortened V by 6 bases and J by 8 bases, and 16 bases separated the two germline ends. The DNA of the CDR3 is TGTGCCAGCAGGACGGCGGGGGTCTACGGCTACACCTTC. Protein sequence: CASRTAGVYGYTF.

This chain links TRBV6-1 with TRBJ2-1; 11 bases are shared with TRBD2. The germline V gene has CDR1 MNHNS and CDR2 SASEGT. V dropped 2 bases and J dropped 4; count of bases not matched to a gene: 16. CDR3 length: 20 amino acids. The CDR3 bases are TGTGCCAGCAGTGAATCGAGGACTAGCGGGTCCTGGGGGGAATACAATGAGCAGTTCTTC. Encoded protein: CASSESRTSGSWGEYNEQFF.

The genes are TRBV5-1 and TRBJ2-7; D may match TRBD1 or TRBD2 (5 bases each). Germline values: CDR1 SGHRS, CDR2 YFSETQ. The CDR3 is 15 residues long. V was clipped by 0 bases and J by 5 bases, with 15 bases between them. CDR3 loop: CASSLGGGTLDEQYF. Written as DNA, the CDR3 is TGCGCCAGCAGCTTGGGGGGTGGGACCCTCGACGAGCAGTACTTC.

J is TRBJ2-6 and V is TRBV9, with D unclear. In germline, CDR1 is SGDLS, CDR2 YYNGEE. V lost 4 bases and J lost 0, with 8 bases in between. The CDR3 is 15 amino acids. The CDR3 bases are TGTGCCAGCAGCCTTAAACACTCTGGGGCCAACGTCCTGACTTTC. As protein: CASSLKHSGANVLTF.